These 4 T cell receptor beta chains originate from one sample sequenced in a study of T cell repertoires in cytomegalovirus infection. Antigens for these TCRs are unknown. One entry per CDR3 protein results from TCRdb running MiXCR on the reads. Of about 110,000 distinct CDR3 sequences listed, about 30% are singletons. Sample: CD8+ T cells from cultured PBMCs, taken from culture after CMV antigen stimulation. The receptors originated from a human donor in good health (CMV status not recorded). Some clones in this sample may be carry-over from other donors' samples.

This clonotype occurred a few times. The genes are TRBV20-1 and TRBJ2-4, with D perhaps matching TRBD1 (8 bases). Per the germline V gene, CDR1 is DFQATT and CDR2 is SNEGSKA (reference sequence). Trimming cost V 6 bases and J 7 bases, with 25 bases left between them. CDR3 length: 16 amino acids. The CDR3 protein is CSAEPFGQGGKNIQYF. The CDR3, as DNA: TGCAGTGCCGAACCTTTCGGACAGGGAGGGAAGAACATTCAGTACTTC.

The sample holds a few counts of this clonotype. The V call is TRBV2, the J call TRBJ2-7; a weak D match, TRBD1 (6 bases). CDR3 length: 16 residues. From germline, CDR1 is SNHLY and CDR2 FYNNEI. Trimming removed 7 bases from V and 0 bases from J, with 19 bases in between. This CDR3 is CASIRGLRRSSYEQYF. CDR3 DNA: TGTGCCAGCATCAGGGGTCTGCGACGGAGCTCCTACGAGCAGTACTTC.

This clonotype was counted ten times or more. This sequence joins TRBV19 and TRBJ2-2, with D possibly TRBD1 on 6 matching bases. V was clipped by 5 bases and J by 15 bases, with 13 bases between them. Germline V CDR1 and CDR2: LNHDA, SQIVND (reference sequence). The CDR3 consists of 11 residues. The CDR3 loop reads CASSPSQGMFF. In DNA, the CDR3 is TGTGCCAGTAGTCCTTCTCAGGGGATGTTTTTT.

The V and J genes are TRBV18 and TRBJ2-7; TRBD1 is a possible D gene (5 bases). V shed 6 bases and J shed 6 bases, with 12 bases lying between them. The germline V gene encodes CDR1 KGHSH and CDR2 LQKENI. This CDR3 is 12 amino acids long. The CDR3 DNA follows: TGTGCCAGCTCGTCGACAGCCCCCGAGCAGTACTTC. Translation gives CASSSTAPEQYF.